The rows below give T cell receptor beta chains drawn from one sample of a study of blood T cells in healthy people across ages. MiXCR, run by TCRdb on the 5' RACE reads, gives a single entry per CDR3 protein. Seen here are hundreds of thousands of distinct CDR3 sequences, over 40% observed once, and the top ten hold about 30%. Source material: blood. The receptors were sampled from an older man in good health. CDR3s include the opening cysteine and the closing phenylalanine or tryptophan. A D gene is named only where the DNA matches it firmly. The listing skips clone size in some rows; elsewhere it reads once, few, many or a size class.

size,V,J,D,DNA,CDR3
once,TRBV15,TRBJ2-7,.,TGTGCCACCAGCAGAGATGGTTTTTCCGAGCAGTACTTC,CATSRDGFSEQYF
few,TRBV20-1,TRBJ2-7,.,TGCAGTGCTAGACACAAATACGAGCAGTACTTC,CSARHKYEQYF
few,TRBV9,TRBJ2-5,TRBD2,TGTGCCAGCAGCGTAGAGGGACTAGCGGGTGAGCAGTACTTC,CASSVEGLAGEQYF
.,TRBV18,TRBJ1-1,.,TGTGCCAGCTCACCACCACCCCGGGGACCTATAGATTCGAACACTGAAGCTTTCTTT,CASSPPPRGPIDSNTEAFF
.,TRBV20-1,TRBJ2-3,TRBD2,TGCAGTGCTAGACGGACCCCAGCGGGGGGGCAGGACACGCAGTATTTT,CSARRTPAGGQDTQYF
few,TRBV7-2,TRBJ2-3,.,TGTGCCAGCAGCTTAAGGGGCGGGGTCACAGATACGCAGTATTTT,CASSLRGGVTDTQYF
.,TRBV2,TRBJ2-6,TRBD1,TGTGCCAGCAGTACCGGGACAGGGATCCCTGGGGCCAACGTCCTGACTTTC,CASSTGTGIPGANVLTF
once,TRBV20-1,TRBJ2-5,TRBD1,TGCAGTGCTAGAGAGAACAGGGGTTGGGAGACCCAGTACTTC,CSARENRGWETQYF
.,TRBV24-1,TRBJ2-1,TRBD2,TGTGCCACCAGTGATATCCCAGCGGGAGTTGGCTACAATGAGCAGTTCTTC,CATSDIPAGVGYNEQFF
.,TRBV6-6,TRBJ2-1,.,TGTGCCACACATATGAGCTCCTACAATGAGCAGTTCTTC,CATHMSSYNEQFF
once,TRBV2,TRBJ2-3,.,TGTGCCAACTGTTTTGTAGATACGCAGTATTTT,CANCFVDTQYF
many,TRBV20-1,TRBJ2-3,TRBD1,TGCAGTGCCCGGACAGGGGTACAGGGTACGCAGTATTTT,CSARTGVQGTQYF
.,TRBV12-3/TRBV12-4,TRBJ1-2,.,TGTGCCAGCAGTTTACAGATGGGGCGGCCATCAGGAGGTGGCTACACCTTC,CASSLQMGRPSGGGYTF
few,TRBV6-5,TRBJ2-1,TRBD1,TGTGCCAGCAGGGACAGGGGAAGAGGTGAGCAGTTCTTC,CASRDRGRGEQFF
.,TRBV5-4,TRBJ2-5,.,TGTGCCGGCAGCTCCCAGGGGCGGGAGACCCAGTACTTC,CAGSSQGRETQYF
many,TRBV30,TRBJ2-1,.,TGTGCCTGGAGTGTGGACTACATGAGTGGTCGGTACAATGAGCAGTTCTTC,CAWSVDYMSGRYNEQFF
many,TRBV7-2,TRBJ2-5,TRBD1,TGTGCCAGCAGCTTAGGGGGACAGGGATGGCAGTACTTC,CASSLGGQGWQYF
few,TRBV28,TRBJ2-7,.,TGTGCCAGCAGTTTATTCCTTTTGAGGGCCACGGTCGGGCAGTACTTC,CASSLFLLRATVGQYF
.,TRBV29-1,TRBJ2-3,.,TGCAGCGGGCGATGGGCAGATACGCAGTATTTT,CSGRWADTQYF
few,TRBV7-2,TRBJ2-5,TRBD2,TGTGCCAGCACTAGCGGGGGATACCAAGAGACCCAGTACTTC,CASTSGGYQETQYF
.,TRBV6-2/TRBV6-3,TRBJ1-2,.,TGTGCCAGCAGTTACGACGTCCCGAGAAGCTATGGCTACACCTTC,CASSYDVPRSYGYTF
.,TRBV20-1,TRBJ2-7,.,TGCAGAGCTAGTGCGGGGAAGAAACACGAGCAGTACTTC,CRASAGKKHEQYF
.,TRBV6-5,TRBJ1-5,TRBD1,TGTGCCAGCAGTACGGGACAGGGTTTCCAGCCCCAGCATTTT,CASSTGQGFQPQHF
many,TRBV7-8,TRBJ2-1,TRBD2,TGTGCCAGCAGCTTAGTGGCTAGCGGCTCCTACAATGAGCAGTTCTTC,CASSLVASGSYNEQFF
.,TRBV6-6,TRBJ2-3,TRBD2,TGTGCCAGCAGTTACAACGGCGGGAGGGCCACAGATACGCAGTATTTT,CASSYNGGRATDTQYF
few,TRBV21-1,TRBJ2-1,.,TGTGCCAGCAGCAAAGGGTGGGGCCCCCGCAATGAGCAGTTCTTC,CASSKGWGPRNEQFF
many,TRBV7-9,TRBJ2-1,TRBD2,TGTGCCAGCAGCCCTGATACTAGCGGTTCCTACAATGAGCAGTTCTTC,CASSPDTSGSYNEQFF
.,TRBV4-2,TRBJ1-2,.,TGTGCCAGCAGCCAAGCTGGAATTGCGGCTTATGGCTACACCTTC,CASSQAGIAAYGYTF
.,TRBV6-2/TRBV6-3,TRBJ2-5,TRBD2,TGTGCCAGCAGTACTCATGCCGCGGGGGGAGGGACCCAGTACTTC,CASSTHAAGGGTQYF
.,TRBV12-3/TRBV12-4,TRBJ2-7,.,TGTGCCAGCAGTCCTGGAGGGGGGAGTGCCTCCTACGAGCAGTACTTC,CASSPGGGSASYEQYF
.,TRBV5-4,TRBJ1-1,.,TGTGCCAGCAGCGCCTTAACAGGAAGGACTGAAGCTTTCTTT,CASSALTGRTEAFF
few,TRBV20-1,TRBJ2-7,.,TGCAGTGCTAGCCCGGACAGCCAATCCTACGAGCAGTACTTC,CSASPDSQSYEQYF
.,TRBV25-1,TRBJ2-5,TRBD1,TGTGCCAGCAGGGACAGGGGTTCGCAAGAGACCCAGTACTTC,CASRDRGSQETQYF
few,TRBV29-1,TRBJ1-2,TRBD1,TGCAGCGTCGGGACAGGGGGCACCTATGGCTACACCTTC,CSVGTGGTYGYTF
.,TRBV9,TRBJ2-1,TRBD2,TGTGCCAGCAGCAGGGAGGGCGCCTACAATGAGCAGTTCTTC,CASSREGAYNEQFF
.,TRBV7-2,TRBJ2-5,TRBD1,TGTGCCAGCAGTTCCGGACAGGGAGAGACCCAAGAGACCCAGTACTTC,CASSSGQGETQETQYF
many,TRBV29-1,TRBJ2-1,.,TGCAGCGTTACTGGCGGGCGAACCTACAATGAGCAGTTCTTC,CSVTGGRTYNEQFF
.,TRBV12-3/TRBV12-4,TRBJ2-2,.,TGTGCCAGCAGGGGGGAAACAGGGATACTAGCGAACACCGGGGAGCTGTTTTTT,CASRGETGILANTGELFF
.,TRBV7-2,TRBJ2-3,TRBD2,TGTACCAGCAGTCGGACTAGCGGAGATACGCAGTATTTT,CTSSRTSGDTQYF
.,TRBV9,TRBJ2-1,.,TGTGCCAGCAGCGTAGGGGCAAACGTTGGGAATGAGCAGTTCTTC,CASSVGANVGNEQFF
few,TRBV12-3/TRBV12-4,TRBJ2-3,.,TGTGCCAGCAGCTATCGGAGCCTCCCGGCAGATACGCAGTATTTT,CASSYRSLPADTQYF
.,TRBV20-1,TRBJ1-4,.,TGCAGTGCTAGGGGATTAACCGGGAGACCTAATGAAAAACTGTTTTTT,CSARGLTGRPNEKLFF
many,TRBV6-5,TRBJ2-7,.,TGTGCCAGCAGTTACGACGTTCCCACAGCCTCTTCCTACGAGCAGTACTTC,CASSYDVPTASSYEQYF
.,TRBV21-1,TRBJ2-5,.,TGTGCCACCAAGGGGGCGCTTAAGGAGACCCAGTACTTC,CATKGALKETQYF
.,TRBV6-6,TRBJ1-1,TRBD1,TGTGCCAGCAGTTACAGAGGACAGGGAGGCACTGAAGCTTTCTTT,CASSYRGQGGTEAFF
.,TRBV20-1,TRBJ2-3,.,TGCAGTGCTAGAGATCCGTCGCGGGCAGATACGCAGTATTTT,CSARDPSRADTQYF
.,TRBV3-1,TRBJ2-2,.,TGTGCCAGCAGCCCGAAGGTCTCTATCACCGGGGAGCTGTTTTTT,CASSPKVSITGELFF
.,TRBV7-9,TRBJ2-4,.,TGTGCCAGCAGCCCCTCCCACCCGGGGGAGCAGTACTTC,CASSPSHPGEQYF
.,TRBV7-3,TRBJ2-3,.,TGTGCCGGCAGCTTAACGCGAGACACGCAGTATTTT,CAGSLTRDTQYF
many,TRBV7-2,TRBJ2-1,TRBD1,TGTGCCAGCAGCTTAGCCGGGGACAGGGGATACAATGAGCAGTTCTTC,CASSLAGDRGYNEQFF
.,TRBV5-1,TRBJ2-5,TRBD1,TGCGCCAGCAGCTTGGCCGGGACAGGGTTCCAAGAGACCCAGTACTTC,CASSLAGTGFQETQYF
.,TRBV20-1,TRBJ2-2,TRBD1,TGCAGTGCCCCACTCCGGGACAGACTAATCACCGGGGAGCTGTTTTTT,CSAPLRDRLITGELFF
.,TRBV29-1,TRBJ1-5,.,TGCAGCGTCGCAGGGGTTAATCAGCCCCAGCATTTT,CSVAGVNQPQHF
.,TRBV20-1,TRBJ2-1,.,TGCAGTGCTAGAAGTTTCTACAATGAGCAGTTCTTC,CSARSFYNEQFF
.,TRBV4-1,TRBJ1-2,.,TGCGCCAGCAGCCAAGGATGGTTATTGGGCAGGCCTTATGGCTACACCTTC,CASSQGWLLGRPYGYTF
few,TRBV29-1,TRBJ1-4,.,TGCAGCGCATACGGGACGGAGGAAAAACTGTTTTTT,CSAYGTEEKLFF
.,TRBV6-5,TRBJ2-3,.,TGTGCCAGCAGTAGAGAACGAGATACGCAGTATTTT,CASSRERDTQYF
.,TRBV7-9,TRBJ1-4,.,TGTGCCAGCAGCTTAGGAGAGTCCGGGGAAAAACTGTTTTTT,CASSLGESGEKLFF
once,TRBV4-3,TRBJ1-1,.,TGCGCCAGCAGCCAAGATGAGGGGACCTGGGGGAAAGCTTTCTTT,CASSQDEGTWGKAFF
.,TRBV7-2,TRBJ2-5,.,TGTGCCAGCAGCTCCGAAGGGGGTAGGAAAAAGACCCAGTACTTC,CASSSEGGRKKTQYF